The rows below give T cell receptor beta chains drawn from one sample of a study of beta chain features in type 1 diabetes. The method was immunoSEQ multiplex PCR; TCRdb's version includes in-frame clones alone and lacks a portion of them. The top ten hold 0.023% of the sample, which has about 900,000 clones, about a sixth seen once. Source material: naive CD4+ T cells from blood. These TCRs come from a woman between 18 and 29 years old in good health. Each CDR3 is given with its conserved first and last residue. Fields, in order: J gene, D gene, clone size, V gene, CDR3 DNA, CDR3 protein. D genes are given only for firm matches. Size values are once, few and many counts, or a class for expanded clones, and some rows have none.

TRBJ2-3,.,few,TRBV6-5,TGTGCCAGCAGTTACAGGGGTGATAGCACAGATACGCAGTATTTT,CASSYRGDSTDTQYF
TRBJ2-5,.,once,TRBV6-1,TGTGCCAGCAGTGACACCAACAACCAAGAGACCCAGTACTTC,CASSDTNNQETQYF
TRBJ2-3,.,.,TRBV7-3,TGTGCCAGCAGCTTGAGCGGTTTCACAGATACGCAGTATTTT,CASSLSGFTDTQYF
TRBJ1-2,.,.,TRBV18,TGTGCCAGCTCACCAATCGGTCAGTCGTATGGCTACACCTTC,CASSPIGQSYGYTF
TRBJ2-5,TRBD1,few,TRBV29-1,TGCAGCGTTGCCTCTAGGGGGCGGGAGACCCAGTACTTC,CSVASRGRETQYF
TRBJ1-2,.,.,TRBV7-9,TGTGCCAGCAGCCCCCCCGAGGCAGGGCGTAACTATGGCTACACCTTC,CASSPPEAGRNYGYTF
TRBJ2-7,TRBD1,few,TRBV18,TGTGCCAGCTCACCAGCCGGGACAGGGGCGTACGAGCAGTACTTC,CASSPAGTGAYEQYF
TRBJ1-1,.,.,TRBV7-2,TGTGCCAGCAGCTTATATACAGGGAGCGCTGAAGCTTTCTTT,CASSLYTGSAEAFF
TRBJ2-1,.,.,TRBV2,TGTGCCAGCAGTGAGGTGACTCCCTACAATGAGCAGTTCTTC,CASSEVTPYNEQFF
TRBJ2-7,TRBD2,few,TRBV19,TGTGCCAGTAGTAGGCTAGCGGGAACCTCCTACGAGCAGTACTTC,CASSRLAGTSYEQYF
TRBJ2-3,TRBD2,few,TRBV7-9,TGTGCCAGCAGCTCGTCAGGACTAGCGGATACGCAGTATTTT,CASSSSGLADTQYF
TRBJ2-7,.,few,TRBV6-6,TGTGCCAGCAGTCCCGGACACCGCTACGAGCAGTACTTC,CASSPGHRYEQYF
TRBJ2-5,.,.,TRBV5-4,TGTGCCAGCAGCTCGAAGGGACGGACACAAGAGACCCAGTACTTC,CASSSKGRTQETQYF
TRBJ2-1,.,few,TRBV28,TGTGCCAGCAGTTTCAACTACAATGAGCAGTTCTTC,CASSFNYNEQFF
TRBJ2-6,TRBD2,.,TRBV7-9,TGTGCCAGCAGCTTAGTAGCGGGAGTAGTGGGGGCCAACGTCCTGACTTTC,CASSLVAGVVGANVLTF
TRBJ2-7,TRBD2,.,TRBV9,TGTGCCAGCAGCGTAGGGCTAGCGGAACCCTACGAGCAGTACTTC,CASSVGLAEPYEQYF
TRBJ2-5,TRBD1,few,TRBV18,TGTGCCAGCTCACCAGGACAGGGGGCGGAGACCCAGTACTTC,CASSPGQGAETQYF
TRBJ2-3,.,.,TRBV7-2,TGTGCCAGCAGCTTCCCGGGGGCCACAGATACGCAGTATTTT,CASSFPGATDTQYF
TRBJ2-1,.,.,TRBV18,TGTGCCAGCTCACCAATCTTGGACAGTGAGCAGTTCTTC,CASSPILDSEQFF
TRBJ2-3,.,.,TRBV2,TGTGCCAGCACTGTGCAGAGCACAGATACGCAGTATTTT,CASTVQSTDTQYF
TRBJ2-5,.,few,TRBV6-6,TGTGCCAGCAGTTACCGGAGCCATGGAAAGGAGACCCAGTACTTC,CASSYRSHGKETQYF
TRBJ2-5,.,few,TRBV29-1,TGCAGCGTTGAGCCTGGGCCCGAGACCCAGTACTTC,CSVEPGPETQYF
TRBJ2-1,.,.,TRBV4-1,TGCGCCAGCAGCCACCCCTTTTTGTCGCGGCCCAATGAGCAGTTCTTC,CASSHPFLSRPNEQFF
TRBJ2-4,.,.,TRBV7-8,TGTGCCAGCAGCTTAGAGGTGATTCTAGCCAAAAACATTCAGTACTTC,CASSLEVILAKNIQYF
TRBJ1-1,TRBD1,few,TRBV7-9,TGTGCCAGCAGCTTAGGAGGGACAGGAATGAACACTGAAGCTTTCTTT,CASSLGGTGMNTEAFF
TRBJ2-7,.,.,TRBV18,TGTGCCAGCTCACCTATGGGGAGCTCCTACGAGCAGTACTTC,CASSPMGSSYEQYF
TRBJ2-7,.,.,TRBV27,TGTGCCAGCAGTTTATCGGGTCTAGCAAACTCCTACGAGCAGTACTTC,CASSLSGLANSYEQYF
TRBJ2-7,TRBD2,few,TRBV5-6,TGTGCCAGCAGCTTTATGGCCGGGACTAGCGCCTACGAGCAGTACTTC,CASSFMAGTSAYEQYF
TRBJ2-5,TRBD1,few,TRBV14,TGTGCCAGCAGCCCGCACAGGGGTTCGGAGACCCAGTACTTC,CASSPHRGSETQYF
TRBJ2-1,.,few,TRBV6-5,TGTGCCAGCAGCCTAACCAATGAGCAGTTCTTC,CASSLTNEQFF
TRBJ2-3,.,.,TRBV29-1,TGCAGCGTTGCTCGAGGGAGCACAGATACGCAGTATTTT,CSVARGSTDTQYF
TRBJ2-3,.,.,TRBV7-3,TGTGCCAGCAGCTCAGAAGGACGCTTCACAGATACGCAGTATTTT,CASSSEGRFTDTQYF
TRBJ2-3,TRBD2,few,TRBV10-3,TGTGCCACTTCCTGGACTAGCGGGAGCACAGATACGCAGTATTTT,CATSWTSGSTDTQYF
TRBJ2-5,.,.,TRBV18,TGTGCCAGCACGCGGTCAGGGTTCCAAGAGACCCAGTACTTC,CASTRSGFQETQYF
TRBJ1-5,.,.,TRBV15,TGTGCCACCAGCAGAGGCACAGAGAGCAATCAGCCCCAGCATTTT,CATSRGTESNQPQHF
TRBJ2-7,.,.,TRBV11-2,TGTGCCAGCAGCATCCGGACCCCAACGGCCTCCTACGAGCAGTACTTC,CASSIRTPTASYEQYF
TRBJ2-1,.,few,TRBV7-3,TGTGCCAGCAGCTTAATGGCGCCCGACAATGAGCAGTTCTTC,CASSLMAPDNEQFF
TRBJ1-2,.,few,TRBV29-1,TGCAGCGTTGAAGGACCCCTGGACTATGGCTACACCTTC,CSVEGPLDYGYTF
TRBJ2-6,.,.,TRBV7-2,TGTGCCAGCAGCTTTACGGGTTCTACTGGGGCCAACGTCCTGACTTTC,CASSFTGSTGANVLTF
TRBJ1-1,TRBD1,.,TRBV9,TGTGCCAGCAGCGCTGACCCCGGACAGGTGAACACTGAAGCTTTCTTT,CASSADPGQVNTEAFF
TRBJ2-1,TRBD2,.,TRBV7-9,TGTGCCAGCAGCCCAACGGGCGGGAGGGCACATGAGCAGTTCTTC,CASSPTGGRAHEQFF
TRBJ1-2,.,.,TRBV2,TGTGCCAGCGGACTAGACTATGGCTACACCTTC,CASGLDYGYTF